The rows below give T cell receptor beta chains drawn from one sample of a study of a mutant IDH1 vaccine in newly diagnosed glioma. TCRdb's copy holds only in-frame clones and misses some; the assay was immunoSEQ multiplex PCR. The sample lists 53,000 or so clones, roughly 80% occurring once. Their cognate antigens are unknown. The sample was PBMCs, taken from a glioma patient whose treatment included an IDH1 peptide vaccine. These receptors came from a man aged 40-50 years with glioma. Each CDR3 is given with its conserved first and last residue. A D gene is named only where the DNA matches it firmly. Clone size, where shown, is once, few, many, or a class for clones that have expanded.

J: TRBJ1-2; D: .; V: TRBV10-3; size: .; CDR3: CAISPTEHYGYTF; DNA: TGTGCCATCAGCCCAACCGAGCACTATGGCTACACCTTC
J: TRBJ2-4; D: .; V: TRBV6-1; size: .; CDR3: CASSEAPGQGNIQYF; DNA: TGTGCCAGCAGTGAAGCTCCAGGGCAAGGAAACATTCAGTACTTC
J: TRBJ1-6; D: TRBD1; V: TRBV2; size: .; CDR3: CASSDGGRTGVNSPLHF; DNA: TGTGCCAGCAGTGACGGGGGGAGGACAGGGGTGAATTCACCCCTCCACTTT
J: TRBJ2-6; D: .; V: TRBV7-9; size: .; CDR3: CASRDGTESSGANVLTF; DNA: TGTGCCAGCAGGGACGGGACGGAAAGCTCTGGGGCCAACGTCCTGACTTTC
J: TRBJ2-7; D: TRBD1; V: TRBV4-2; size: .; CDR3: CASSHPTGGTGVREQYF; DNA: TGTGCCAGCAGCCACCCAACGGGGGGGACAGGGGTTCGCGAGCAGTACTTC
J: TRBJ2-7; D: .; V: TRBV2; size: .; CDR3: CASRPGTYEQYF; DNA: TGTGCCAGCAGGCCAGGGACCTACGAGCAGTACTTC
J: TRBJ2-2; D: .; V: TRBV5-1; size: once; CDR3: CASSLEGGIDTGELFF; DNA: TGCGCCAGCAGCTTGGAGGGGGGCATAGACACCGGGGAGCTGTTTTTT
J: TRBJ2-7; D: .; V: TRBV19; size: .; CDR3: CASSIGGRSYEQYF; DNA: TGTGCCAGTAGTATCGGTGGCAGATCCTACGAGCAGTACTTC
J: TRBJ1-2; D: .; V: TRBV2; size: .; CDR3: CASSPTRQPANYGYTF; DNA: TGTGCCAGCAGCCCCACCCGACAACCCGCGAACTATGGCTACACCTTC
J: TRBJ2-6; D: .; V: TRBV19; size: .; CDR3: CASSGEVLSSGANVLTF; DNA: TGTGCCAGTAGCGGAGAAGTATTAAGCTCTGGGGCCAACGTCCTGACTTTC
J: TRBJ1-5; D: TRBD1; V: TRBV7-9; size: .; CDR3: CASSLAGGLYQPQHF; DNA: TGTGCCAGCAGCTTGGCAGGGGGCTTGTATCAGCCCCAGCATTTT
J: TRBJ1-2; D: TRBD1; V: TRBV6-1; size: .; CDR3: CASTKGQGSYGYTF; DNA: TGTGCCAGCACGAAAGGACAGGGGTCCTATGGCTACACCTTC
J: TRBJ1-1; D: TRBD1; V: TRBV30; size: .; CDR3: CAWTGQGVNTEAFF; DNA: TGTGCCTGGACGGGCCAGGGGGTGAACACTGAAGCTTTCTTT
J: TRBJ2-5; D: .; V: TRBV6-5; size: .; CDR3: CASSFNLGVQETQYF; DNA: TGTGCCAGCAGTTTCAATTTGGGGGTACAAGAGACCCAGTACTTC
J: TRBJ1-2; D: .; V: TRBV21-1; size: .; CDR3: CASSKVSARGYGYTF; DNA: TGTGCCAGCAGCAAAGTTAGCGCCAGGGGTTATGGCTACACCTTC
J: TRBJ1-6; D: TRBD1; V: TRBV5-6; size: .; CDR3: CASSQGQVDSPLHF; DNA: TGTGCCAGCAGCCAGGGACAGGTAGATTCACCCCTCCACTTT
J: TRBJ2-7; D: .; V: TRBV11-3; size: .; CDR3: CASSHDSYEQYF; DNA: TGTGCCAGCAGCCATGACTCCTACGAGCAGTACTTC
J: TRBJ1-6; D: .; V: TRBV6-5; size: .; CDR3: CATKDTNNSPLHF; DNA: TGTGCCACCAAGGACACTAATAATTCACCCCTCCACTTT
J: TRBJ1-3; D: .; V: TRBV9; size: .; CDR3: CASSPREAFDTIYF; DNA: TGTGCCAGCAGCCCCAGGGAGGCATTCGACACCATATATTTT
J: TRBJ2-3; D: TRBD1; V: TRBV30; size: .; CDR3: CAWSGGQTTDTQYF; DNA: TGTGCCTGGAGTGGGGGACAGACCACAGATACGCAGTATTTT
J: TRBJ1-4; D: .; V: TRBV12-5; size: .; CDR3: CASGFSGGRGKLFF; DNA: TGTGCTAGTGGTTTTTCCGGGGGCCGGGGAAAACTGTTTTTT
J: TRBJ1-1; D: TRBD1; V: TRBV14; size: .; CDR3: CASSPVQGARTEAFF; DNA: TGTGCCAGCAGTCCAGTTCAGGGGGCACGGACTGAAGCTTTCTTT
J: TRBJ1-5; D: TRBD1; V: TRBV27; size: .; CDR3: CASSPWTGTNQPQHF; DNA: TGTGCCAGCAGTCCGTGGACAGGGACCAATCAGCCCCAGCATTTT
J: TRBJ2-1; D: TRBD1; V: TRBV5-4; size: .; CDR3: CASSLAGQGFVRQFF; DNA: TGTGCCAGCAGCTTAGCGGGACAGGGTTTCGTAAGGCAGTTCTTC
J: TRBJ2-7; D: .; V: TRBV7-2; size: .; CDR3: CASSLDEQYF; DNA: TGTGCCAGCAGCCTTGATGAGCAGTACTTC
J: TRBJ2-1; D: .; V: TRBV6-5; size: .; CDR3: CASSYRRNDEQFF; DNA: TGTGCCAGCAGTTACAGGCGTAACGATGAGCAGTTCTTC
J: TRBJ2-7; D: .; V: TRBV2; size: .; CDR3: CASSLRDTSSYEQYF; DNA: TGTGCCAGCAGTTTAAGGGACACCAGCTCCTACGAGCAGTACTTC
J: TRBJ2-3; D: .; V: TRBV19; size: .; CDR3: CASSSTRADTQYF; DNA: TGTGCCAGTAGCTCAACTAGAGCAGATACGCAGTATTTT
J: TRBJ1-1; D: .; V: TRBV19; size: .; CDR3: CASSNTGNEAFF; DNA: TGTGCCAGTAGCAATACGGGGAATGAAGCTTTCTTT
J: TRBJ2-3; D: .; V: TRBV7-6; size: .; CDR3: CASSPDYTDTQYF; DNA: TGTGCCAGCAGCCCGGACTACACAGATACGCAGTATTTT
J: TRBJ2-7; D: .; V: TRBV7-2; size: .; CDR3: CASSLAGPTYEQYF; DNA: TGTGCCAGCAGCTTAGCGGGGCCCACCTACGAGCAGTACTTC
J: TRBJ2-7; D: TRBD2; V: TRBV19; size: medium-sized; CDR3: CASSIERGVGYEQYF; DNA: TGTGCCAGTAGTATCGAGCGGGGGGTAGGCTACGAGCAGTACTTC
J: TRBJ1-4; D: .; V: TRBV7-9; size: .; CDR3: CASSLSPRQLEKLFF; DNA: TGTGCCAGCAGCTTATCCCCGCGGCAGCTTGAAAAACTGTTTTTT
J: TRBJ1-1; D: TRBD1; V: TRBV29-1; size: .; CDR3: CSVPRQGEAFF; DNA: TGCAGCGTTCCCCGACAGGGGGAAGCTTTCTTT
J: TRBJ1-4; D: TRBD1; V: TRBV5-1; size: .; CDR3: CASSQGTGENEKLFF; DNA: TGCGCCAGCAGCCAGGGGACAGGGGAAAATGAAAAACTGTTTTTT
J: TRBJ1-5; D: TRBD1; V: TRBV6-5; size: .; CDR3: CASSIGTGFNQPQHF; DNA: TGTGCCAGCAGCATAGGGACAGGATTCAATCAGCCCCAGCATTTT
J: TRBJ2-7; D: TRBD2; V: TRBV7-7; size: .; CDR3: CASSPQFGASGNYEQYF; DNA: TGTGCTAGCAGCCCCCAGTTCGGGGCTAGCGGAAACTACGAGCAGTACTTC
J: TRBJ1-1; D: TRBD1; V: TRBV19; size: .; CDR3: CASSGDRGIQNTEAFF; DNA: TGTGCCAGTAGTGGGGACAGGGGGATACAGAACACTGAAGCTTTCTTT
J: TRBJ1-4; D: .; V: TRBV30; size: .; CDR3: CAWNRRGGIEKLFF; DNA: TGTGCCTGGAATCGGAGGGGCGGAATAGAAAAACTGTTTTTT
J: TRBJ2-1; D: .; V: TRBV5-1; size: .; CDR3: CASSLVTGYLNEQFF; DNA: TGCGCCAGCAGCTTGGTAACAGGGTACCTCAATGAGCAGTTCTTC
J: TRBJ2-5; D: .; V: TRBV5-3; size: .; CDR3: CARSLVPEETQYF; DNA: TGTGCCAGAAGCTTGGTACCAGAAGAGACCCAGTACTTC
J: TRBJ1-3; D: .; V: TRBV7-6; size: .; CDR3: CASSPGWQSSGNTIYF; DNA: TGTGCCAGCAGCCCCGGCTGGCAGAGCTCTGGAAACACCATATATTTT
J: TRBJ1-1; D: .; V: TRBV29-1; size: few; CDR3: CSVQGSGTEAFF; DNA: TGCAGCGTCCAGGGTAGCGGCACTGAAGCTTTCTTT
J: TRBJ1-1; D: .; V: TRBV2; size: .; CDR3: CASSEYTEAFF; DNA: TGTGCCAGCAGTGAGTACACTGAAGCTTTCTTT
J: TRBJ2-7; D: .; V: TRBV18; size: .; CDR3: CASSPFSDASYEQYF; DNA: TGTGCCAGCTCACCTTTTTCGGACGCAAGCTACGAGCAGTACTTC
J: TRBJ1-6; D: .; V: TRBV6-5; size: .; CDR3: CASSPESYNSPLHF; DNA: TGTGCCAGCAGTCCAGAGTCCTATAATTCACCCCTCCACTTT
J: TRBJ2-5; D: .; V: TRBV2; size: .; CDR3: CASNRDTKETQYF; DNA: TGTGCCAGCAACAGGGACACCAAAGAGACCCAGTACTTC
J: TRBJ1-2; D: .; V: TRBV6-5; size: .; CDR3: CASSYYGANYGYTF; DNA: TGTGCCAGCAGTTACTACGGAGCTAACTATGGCTACACCTTC